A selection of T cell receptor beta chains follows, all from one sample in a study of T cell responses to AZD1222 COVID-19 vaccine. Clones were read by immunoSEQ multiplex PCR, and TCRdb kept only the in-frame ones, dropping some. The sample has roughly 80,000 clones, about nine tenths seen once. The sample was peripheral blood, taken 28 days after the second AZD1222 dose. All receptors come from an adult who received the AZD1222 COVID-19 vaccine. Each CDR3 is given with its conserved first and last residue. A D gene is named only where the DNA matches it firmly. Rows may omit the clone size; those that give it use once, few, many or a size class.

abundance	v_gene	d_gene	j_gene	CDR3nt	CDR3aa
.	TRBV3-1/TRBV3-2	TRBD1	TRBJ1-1	TGTGCCAGCAGCGGGACAGACGTCACTGAAGCTTTCTTT	CASSGTDVTEAFF
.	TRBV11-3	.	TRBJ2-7	TGTGCCAGCGGCTACGGCGAGCGCTACGAGCAGTACTTC	CASGYGERYEQYF
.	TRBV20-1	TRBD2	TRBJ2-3	TGCAGTGCTAGTGACCCCTCAGGCGGGAGGGAGGATACGCAGTATTTT	CSASDPSGGREDTQYF
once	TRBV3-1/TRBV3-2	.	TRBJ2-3	TGTGCCAGCAGCCCATTGCATGGGGATACGCAGTATTTT	CASSPLHGDTQYF
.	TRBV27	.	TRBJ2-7	TGTGCCAGCAGTTCCTCGGAAAAATACGAGCAGTACTTC	CASSSSEKYEQYF
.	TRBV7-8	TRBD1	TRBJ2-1	TGTGCCAGCAGCTCCCGGTGGGGACAGGGGTACGAGGAGCAGTTCTTC	CASSSRWGQGYEEQFF
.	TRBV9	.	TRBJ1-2	TGTGCCAGCAGCCCCCAGGGGACCTTTTTTAACTATGGCTACACCTTC	CASSPQGTFFNYGYTF
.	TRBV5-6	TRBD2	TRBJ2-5	TGTGCCAGCAGCTTTCCGGGACTAGCGGAAGAGACCCAGTACTTC	CASSFPGLAEETQYF
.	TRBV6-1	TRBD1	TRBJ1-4	TGTGCCAGCAGTGACCGGGACAGGGGCAAGGAAAAACTGTTTTTT	CASSDRDRGKEKLFF
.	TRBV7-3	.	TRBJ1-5	TGTGCCAGCAGCTTAGGTGGGGAGGCCCAGCATTTT	CASSLGGEAQHF
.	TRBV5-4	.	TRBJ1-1	TGTGCCAGCAGCTTGGACCTTAACACTGAAGCTTTCTTT	CASSLDLNTEAFF
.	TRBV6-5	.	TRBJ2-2	TGTGCCAGCATCCAGGGGGACTCCGCGAGCGGGGAGCTGTTTTTT	CASIQGDSASGELFF
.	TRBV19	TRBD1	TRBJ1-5	TGTGCCAGTAGTATACCACAGGGGAATCAGCCCCAGCATTTT	CASSIPQGNQPQHF
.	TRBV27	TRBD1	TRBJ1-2	TGTGCCAGCAGTTTTTTAAGGACAGGGGCCCTCAATGAGGATGGCTACACCTTC	CASSFLRTGALNEDGYTF
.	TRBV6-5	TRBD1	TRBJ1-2	TGTGCCAGCAGTTACGGGACAGGGGGTTCGAGAGGCTACACCTTC	CASSYGTGGSRGYTF
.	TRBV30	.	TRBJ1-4	TGTGCCTGGAGTCAACGCTTAGGAGAAAAACTGTTTTTT	CAWSQRLGEKLFF